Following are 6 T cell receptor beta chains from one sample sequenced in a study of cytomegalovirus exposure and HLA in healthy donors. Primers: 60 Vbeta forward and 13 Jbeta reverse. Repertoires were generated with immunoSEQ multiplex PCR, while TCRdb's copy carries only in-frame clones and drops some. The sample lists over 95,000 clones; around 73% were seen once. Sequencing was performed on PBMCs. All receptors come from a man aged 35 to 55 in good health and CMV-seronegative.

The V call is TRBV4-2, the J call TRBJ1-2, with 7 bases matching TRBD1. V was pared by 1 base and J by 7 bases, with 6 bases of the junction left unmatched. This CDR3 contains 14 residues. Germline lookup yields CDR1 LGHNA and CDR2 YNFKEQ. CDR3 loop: CASSQADRDRGYTF. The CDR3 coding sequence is TGTGCCAGCAGCCAAGCCGACAGGGACCGTGGCTACACCTTC.

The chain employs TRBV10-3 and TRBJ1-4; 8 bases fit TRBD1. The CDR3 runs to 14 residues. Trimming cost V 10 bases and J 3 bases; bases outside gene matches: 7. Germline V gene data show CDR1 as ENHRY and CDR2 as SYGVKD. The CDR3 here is CATWTGFANEKLFF. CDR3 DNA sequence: TGTGCCACCTGGACAGGGTTTGCTAATGAAAAACTGTTTTTT.

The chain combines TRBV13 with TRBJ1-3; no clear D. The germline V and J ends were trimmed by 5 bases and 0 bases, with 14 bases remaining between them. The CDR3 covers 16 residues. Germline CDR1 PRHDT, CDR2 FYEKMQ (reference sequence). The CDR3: CASSPSGKSSGNTIYF. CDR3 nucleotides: TGTGCCAGCAGCCCATCAGGCAAGAGCTCTGGAAACACCATATATTTT.

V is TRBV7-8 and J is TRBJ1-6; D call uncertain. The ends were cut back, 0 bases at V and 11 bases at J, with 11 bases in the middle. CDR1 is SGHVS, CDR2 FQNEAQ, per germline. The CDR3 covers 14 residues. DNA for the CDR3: TGTGCCAGCAGCTTAGCACCACCAGAGGCACCCCTCCACTTT. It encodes CASSLAPPEAPLHF.

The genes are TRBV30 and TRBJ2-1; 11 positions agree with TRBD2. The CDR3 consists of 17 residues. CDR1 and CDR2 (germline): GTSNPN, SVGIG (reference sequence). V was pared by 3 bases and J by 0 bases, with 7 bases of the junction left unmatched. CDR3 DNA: TGTGCCTGGAGGGAACTAGCGGGGGACCCCTCCTACAATGAGCAGTTCTTC. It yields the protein CAWRELAGDPSYNEQFF.

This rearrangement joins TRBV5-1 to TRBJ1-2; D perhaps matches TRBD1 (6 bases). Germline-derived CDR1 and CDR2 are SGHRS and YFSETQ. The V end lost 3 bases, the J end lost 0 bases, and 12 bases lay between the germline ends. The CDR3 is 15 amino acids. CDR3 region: CASSYGTTANYGYTF. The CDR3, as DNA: TGCGCCAGCAGCTACGGGACAACCGCTAACTATGGCTACACCTTC.